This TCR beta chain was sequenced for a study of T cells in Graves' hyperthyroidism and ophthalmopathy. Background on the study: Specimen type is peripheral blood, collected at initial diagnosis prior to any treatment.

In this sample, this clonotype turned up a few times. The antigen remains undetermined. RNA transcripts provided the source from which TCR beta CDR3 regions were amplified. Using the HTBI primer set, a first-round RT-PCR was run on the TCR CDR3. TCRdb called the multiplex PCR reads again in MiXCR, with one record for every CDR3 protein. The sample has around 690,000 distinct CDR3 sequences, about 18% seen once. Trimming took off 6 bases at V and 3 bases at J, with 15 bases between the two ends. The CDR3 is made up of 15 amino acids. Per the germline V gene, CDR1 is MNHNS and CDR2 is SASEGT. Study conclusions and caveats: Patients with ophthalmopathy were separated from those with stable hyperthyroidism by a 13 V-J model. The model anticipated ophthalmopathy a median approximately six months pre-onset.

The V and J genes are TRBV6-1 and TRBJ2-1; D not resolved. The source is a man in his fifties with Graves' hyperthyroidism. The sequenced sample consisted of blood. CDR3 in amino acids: CASSVIGMDYNEQFF. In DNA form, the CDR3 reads TGTGCCAGCAGCGTGATAGGGATGGACTACAATGAGCAGTTCTTC.